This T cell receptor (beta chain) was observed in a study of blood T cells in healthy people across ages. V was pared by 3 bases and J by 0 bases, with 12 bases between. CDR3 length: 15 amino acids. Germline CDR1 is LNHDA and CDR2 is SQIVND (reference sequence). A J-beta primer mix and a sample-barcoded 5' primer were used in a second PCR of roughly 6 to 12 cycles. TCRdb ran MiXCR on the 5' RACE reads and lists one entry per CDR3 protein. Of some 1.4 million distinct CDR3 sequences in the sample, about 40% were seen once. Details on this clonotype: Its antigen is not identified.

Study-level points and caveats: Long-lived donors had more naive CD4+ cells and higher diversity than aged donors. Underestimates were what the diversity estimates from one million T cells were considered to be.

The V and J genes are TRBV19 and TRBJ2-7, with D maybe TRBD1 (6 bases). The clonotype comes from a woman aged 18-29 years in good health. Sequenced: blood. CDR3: CASSISWTASYEQYF. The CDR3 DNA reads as TGTGCCAGTAGTATTAGTTGGACAGCCTCCTACGAGCAGTACTTC.